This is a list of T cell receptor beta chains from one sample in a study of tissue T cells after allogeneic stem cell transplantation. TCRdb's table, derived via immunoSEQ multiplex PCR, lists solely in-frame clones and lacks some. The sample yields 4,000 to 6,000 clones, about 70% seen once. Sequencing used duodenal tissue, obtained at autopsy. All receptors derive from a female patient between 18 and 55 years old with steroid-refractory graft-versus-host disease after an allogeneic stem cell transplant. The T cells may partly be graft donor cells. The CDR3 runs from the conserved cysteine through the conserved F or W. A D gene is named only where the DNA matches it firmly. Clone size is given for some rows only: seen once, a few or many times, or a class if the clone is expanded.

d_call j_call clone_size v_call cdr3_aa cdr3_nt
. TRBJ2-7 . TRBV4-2 CASSFGTRYEQYF TGTGCCAGCAGCTTTGGGACTCGGTACGAGCAGTACTTC
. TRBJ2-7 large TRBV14 CASRGAENYEQYF TGTGCCAGCAGAGGGGCAGAGAACTACGAGCAGTACTTC
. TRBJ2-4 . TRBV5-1 CASSKWDRLAKNIQYF TGCGCCAGCAGCAAATGGGACCGATTAGCCAAAAACATTCAGTACTTC
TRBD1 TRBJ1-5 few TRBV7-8 CASSFETGDSQPQHF TGTGCCAGCAGCTTCGAGACAGGGGACAGCCAGCCCCAGCATTTT
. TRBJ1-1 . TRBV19 CASSLGKTNTEAFF TGTGCCAGTAGTCTGGGCAAAACGAACACTGAAGCTTTCTTT
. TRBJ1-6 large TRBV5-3 CARSLRTVTSSPLHF TGTGCCAGAAGCTTAAGGACAGTAACAAGTTCACCCCTCCACTTT
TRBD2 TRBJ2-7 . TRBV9 CASSVLAGVPYEQYF TGTGCCAGCAGCGTGTTAGCGGGAGTGCCCTACGAGCAGTACTTC
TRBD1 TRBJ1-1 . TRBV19 CASRTGQVQNTEAFF TGTGCCAGTAGGACTGGACAGGTCCAGAACACTGAAGCTTTCTTT
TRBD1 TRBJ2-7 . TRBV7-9 CASSLPGQGSYEQYF TGTGCCAGCAGTCTTCCGGGACAGGGTTCCTACGAGCAGTACTTC
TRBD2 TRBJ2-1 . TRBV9 CASSVDGTSGSSRPTYNEQFF TGTGCCAGCAGCGTAGACGGGACTAGCGGGAGTTCTAGGCCCACCTACAATGAGCAGTTCTTC
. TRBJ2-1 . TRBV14 CASSHLIPWIDEQFF TGTGCCAGCAGCCACCTCATACCCTGGATCGATGAGCAGTTCTTC